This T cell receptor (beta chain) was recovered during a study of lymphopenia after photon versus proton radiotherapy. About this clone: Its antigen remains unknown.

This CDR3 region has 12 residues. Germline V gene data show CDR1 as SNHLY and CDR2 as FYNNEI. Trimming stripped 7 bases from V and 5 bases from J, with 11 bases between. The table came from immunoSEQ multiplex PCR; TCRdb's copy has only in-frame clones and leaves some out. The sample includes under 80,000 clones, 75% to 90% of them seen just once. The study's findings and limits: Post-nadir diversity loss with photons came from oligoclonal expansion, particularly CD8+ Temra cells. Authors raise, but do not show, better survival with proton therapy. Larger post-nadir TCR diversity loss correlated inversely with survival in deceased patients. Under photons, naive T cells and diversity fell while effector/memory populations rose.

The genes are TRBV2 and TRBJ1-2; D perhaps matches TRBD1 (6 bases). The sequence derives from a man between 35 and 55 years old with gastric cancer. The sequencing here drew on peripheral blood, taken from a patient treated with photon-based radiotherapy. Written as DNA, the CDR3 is TGTGCCAGCACGCTAGGGGGGTATGGCTACACCTTC. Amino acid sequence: CASTLGGYGYTF. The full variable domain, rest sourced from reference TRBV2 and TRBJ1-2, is EPEVTQTPSHQVTQMGQEVILRCVPISNHLYFYWYRQILGQKVEFLVSFYNNEISEKSEIFDDQFSVERPDGSNFTLKIRSTKLEDSAMYFCASTLGGYGYTFGSGTRLTVV.